This T cell receptor beta chain was documented in a study of blood T cell repertoires in COVID-19. Measured with immunoSEQ multiplex PCR; TCRdb has only the in-frame clones, and not every one. The sample carries tens of thousands of clones, roughly four fifths recorded once. Trimming took off 6 bases at V and 0 bases at J, with 15 bases between the two ends. Germline V gene data show CDR1 as MDHEN and CDR2 as SYDVKM. CDR3 size: 15 residues. The chain employs TRBV28 and TRBJ2-7, with TRBD1 as a possible D gene (5 bases). Sequences were obtained from peripheral blood. This clonotype originated in a man in his 70s with acute or convalescent COVID-19. CDR3 loop: CASSLVGATSYEQYF. The CDR3 DNA is TGTGCCAGCAGCCTCGTTGGGGCCACCTCCTACGAGCAGTACTTC.